This TCR beta chain was found in a study of regulatory T cells in long-lasting Graves disease. Overall study context: A definition of persistent Graves' disease required over 5 years of antithyroid drugs plus positive TSH receptor antibodies.

Arm-PCR of CDR3 regions with iRepertoire HTBI primers generated TCR beta libraries. TCRdb recomputed calls from the multiplex PCR reads with MiXCR, one row per CDR3 protein. The profile covers 300,000 to 500,000 distinct CDR3 sequences, with less than 25% appearing a single time and less than 25% taken by the ten largest. Study conclusions and caveats: Persistent patients shared more public clonotypes (approximately 2,700) than newly diagnosed patients (about 1,000).

Time point meaning: persistent/refractory GD, antithyroid drugs over 5 years with positive TRAb. PBMCs provided the RNA from which the TCR library was made. This clonotype appeared a few times. Antigen unknown. The CDR3 is 15 amino acids. Looked up from germline, CDR1 is MNHNS and CDR2 is SASEGT. V lost 5 bases and J lost 2, with 15 bases in between. The chain uses TRBV6-1 and TRBJ1-2; D may be TRBD1 (5 bases). The specimen was peripheral blood mononuclear cells (PBMCs), collected when the disease was refractory, from a patient treated with antithyroid drugs. The receptor comes from a female donor with Graves disease. CDR3 coding DNA: TGTGCCAGCAGTCCCGTTGGAGGGACGAACTATGGCTACACCTTC. This gives the protein CASSPVGGTNYGYTF.